This note documents a single T cell receptor (beta chain) sequence. What it recognizes is unknown. CDR3 length: 11 amino acids. Trimming stripped 3 bases from V and 11 bases from J, with 13 bases between. Germline values: CDR1 GTSNPN, CDR2 SVGIG (reference sequence). The record originates from a study of T cell responses to AZD1222 COVID-19 vaccine. Study-level findings and limits: Nearly half of spike-specific TCRs reportedly target variant regions that are unmutated in the B.1.351 and B.1.1.7 variants.

The repertoire was sequenced with immunoSEQ multiplex PCR; TCRdb's copy has only in-frame clones and lacks some. The table includes 100,000 to 150,000 clones, about 89% detected once. The rearrangement uses TRBV30 and TRBJ1-1; no clear D gene. The clonotype was recovered from an adult in good health. Sequences were derived from peripheral blood, sampled on day 0 of AZD1222 vaccination. This chain's CDR3 is CAWRVGPTAFF. CDR3 bases: TGTGCCTGGAGAGTTGGCCCGACCGCTTTCTTT.